These 30 T cell receptor beta chains were sequenced from one sample in a study of blood T cell repertoires in COVID-19. Data came from immunoSEQ multiplex PCR; TCRdb stores just in-frame clones and leaves some out. The sample lists fewer than 100,000 clones, more than 70% seen once, with around 7% in the top ten. The sample comprised peripheral blood. The receptor source for this set is a human donor with acute or convalescent COVID-19. The donor label of this sample is uncertain.

This clone has a handful of counts. The CDR3 loop reads CASKGSNQPQHF. CDR3 coding DNA: TGTGCCAGTAAGGGGAGCAATCAGCCCCAGCATTTT. The rearrangement uses TRBV19 and TRBJ1-5, with D possibly being TRBD1 (5 bases). This CDR3 contains 12 residues. Germline V lookup: CDR1 LNHDA, CDR2 SQIVND (reference sequence). Trimming stripped 7 bases from V and 1 base from J, with 5 bases between.

The chain has TRBV7-2 and TRBJ1-2, with TRBD1 matching over 8 bases. Germline CDR1 is SGHTA and CDR2 is FQGNSA. The ends lost 5 bases at V and 5 bases at J; junction bases unmatched: 7. The CDR3 has 14 residues. Here the CDR3 reads CASSVPGQDYGYTF. CDR3 coding DNA: TGTGCCAGCAGCGTCCCGGGACAGGATTATGGCTACACCTTC.

The chain uses TRBV5-1 and TRBJ1-1; D is perhaps TRBD1 (5 bases). Germline V CDR1 and CDR2: SGHRS, YFSETQ. The CDR3 spans 15 residues. V was cut by 0 bases and J by 0 bases, with 9 bases left in between. The CDR3 bases are TGCGCCAGCAGCTTGGGACAGACACTGAACACTGAAGCTTTCTTT. Protein: CASSLGQTLNTEAFF. The full variable domain, completed using reference TRBV5-1 and TRBJ1-1, is KAGVTQTPRYLIKTRGQQVTLSCSPISGHRSVSWYQQTPGQGLQFLFEYFSETQRNKGNFPGRFSGRQFSNSRSEMNVSTLELGDSALYLCASSLGQTLNTEAFFGQGTRLTVV.

The V and J genes are TRBV11-2 and TRBJ2-1; TRBD1 is a possible D gene (6 bases). The CDR3 consists of 14 residues. Trimming cost V 0 bases and J 10 bases, with 13 bases left between them. Germline-derived CDR1 and CDR2 are SGHAT and FQNNGV. Written as DNA, the CDR3 is TGTGCCAGCAGCTTAGAGTTGGGGGCTGGGGAGCAGTTCTTC. Translated: CASSLELGAGEQFF.

The rearrangement joins TRBV10-2 to TRBJ2-7; TRBD1 agrees at 8 bases. V dropped 9 bases and J dropped 2; count of bases not matched to a gene: 3. Germline loops: CDR1 WSHSY, CDR2 SAAADI. The CDR3 is 12 amino acids. CDR3 region: CASGQGAYEQYF. The CDR3 nucleotides are TGCGCCAGTGGACAGGGAGCCTACGAGCAGTACTTC.

This clone was observed a few times. The V and J genes are TRBV15 and TRBJ2-7, with TRBD2 as a possible D gene (5 bases). This CDR3 has 13 residues. V lost 5 bases to trimming and J lost 4 bases, with 12 bases between them. Germline V CDR1 and CDR2: LNHNV, YYDKDF (reference sequence). The CDR3 sequence is CATSRTRGYEQYF. CDR3 in DNA: TGTGCCACCAGCCGAACCCGAGGGTACGAGCAGTACTTC.

This chain uses TRBV9 with TRBJ2-2, with 8 bases identical to TRBD2. V dropped 2 bases and J dropped 8; count of bases not matched to a gene: 14. Germline V lookup: CDR1 SGDLS, CDR2 YYNGEE. The CDR3 contains 17 residues. The CDR3 nucleotides are TGTGCCAGCAGCGTCTCCTGGACTAGCAACCCTTCGGGGGAGCTGTTTTTT. Translated, it gives CASSVSWTSNPSGELFF.

The chain couples TRBV28 to TRBJ1-2, with 9 bases that match TRBD1. CDR3 length: 14 residues. CDR1 is MDHEN and CDR2 is SYDVKM in the germline V gene. V shed 5 bases, J shed 2 bases, and the junction held 3 bases outside the gene matches. CDR3 protein: CASSPGTGNYGYTF. The DNA for the CDR3 is TGTGCCAGCAGTCCAGGGACAGGGAACTATGGCTACACCTTC.

The rearrangement uses TRBV28 and TRBJ1-5, with D hard to call. CDR1 MDHEN and CDR2 SYDVKM come from the germline V gene. Trimming removed 6 bases from V and 11 bases from J, with 11 bases in between. The CDR3 has 11 amino acids. CDR3 sequence: CASRAPGTQHF. The CDR3 nucleotides read TGTGCCAGCAGGGCTCCGGGGACCCAGCATTTT.

The chain recombines TRBV6-1 with TRBJ1-4, with a tentative D call TRBD1 (6 bases). The V end was cut by 3 bases, the J end by 5 bases, with 13 bases between. CDR3 length: 15 amino acids. Germline V CDR1 and CDR2: MNHNS, SASEGT. The CDR3 reads CASSDVQGINEKLFF. The CDR3 region has the DNA TGTGCCAGCAGTGATGTACAGGGCATAAATGAAAAACTGTTTTTT.

This chain uses TRBV6-6 with TRBJ1-2; TRBD1 agrees at 9 bases. The CDR3 loop spans 13 amino acids. The junction had 5 bases not matched to a gene; V was cut back by 6 bases and J by 6 bases. Germline V gives CDR1 MNHNY, CDR2 SVGAGI (reference sequence). CDR3 DNA: TGTGCCAGCAGCCTCGACAGGGGGGATGGCTACACCTTC. This gives the protein CASSLDRGDGYTF.

This chain links TRBV6-1 with TRBJ1-4; 9 nucleotides align to TRBD1. There are 15 residues in the CDR3. The trim removed 2 bases at V and 10 bases at J, leaving 8 bases unmatched. The V gene's germline CDR1 is MNHNS and CDR2 SASEGT. The CDR3 region is CASSEPGTGRGKLFF. DNA for the CDR3: TGTGCCAGCAGTGAACCCGGGACAGGGCGCGGAAAACTGTTTTTT.

This sequence joins TRBV4-1 and TRBJ2-5; unclear D gene. The V and J ends lost 1 base and 4 bases respectively, with 13 bases between them. This CDR3 has 15 residues. The germline gives CDR1 MGHRA, CDR2 YSYEKL. The CDR3: CASSQVLGNRETQYF. The CDR3, as DNA: TGCGCCAGCAGCCAAGTTCTGGGCAACCGAGAGACCCAGTACTTC.

V is TRBV9 and J is TRBJ1-4; D perhaps matches TRBD1 (6 bases). This CDR3 is 16 amino acids long. Germline V gene data show CDR1 as SGDLS and CDR2 as YYNGEE. V was pared by 3 bases and J by 4 bases, with 16 bases between. For the CDR3, the DNA is TGTGCCAGCAGCGCCTACCCCACAGGGCATAATGAAAAACTGTTTTTT. It yields the protein CASSAYPTGHNEKLFF.

The chain is built from TRBV9 and TRBJ2-1; 10 nucleotides agree with TRBD2. Germline V gene sequence: CDR1 SGDLS, CDR2 YYNGEE. This CDR3 is 16 amino acids long. V shed 3 bases and J 3 bases; nucleotides not matched to a gene: 6. The chain's CDR3 is CASSAQLAGIYNEQFF. CDR3 coding DNA: TGTGCCAGCAGCGCGCAACTAGCGGGGATCTACAATGAGCAGTTCTTC.

In this sample, this clone turned up once. The rearrangement joins TRBV3-1 (or the pseudogene TRBV3-2) to TRBJ2-2; possibly TRBD2 for D (5 bases). Trimming removed 1 base at V and 6 bases at J, with 9 bases between. Germline V lookup: CDR1 LGHDT, CDR2 YNNKEL (reference sequence). The CDR3 runs 14 residues. The CDR3 is CASSQGAGAGELFF. The CDR3 DNA is TGTGCCAGCAGCCAAGGAGCCGGGGCCGGGGAGCTGTTTTTT.

The CDR3 loop reads CASSPVLSHEKLFF. The CDR3 DNA follows: TGTGCCAGCTCACCGGTCCTATCTCATGAAAAACTGTTTTTT. V gene TRBV18 combines with J gene TRBJ1-4; no firm D call. V was trimmed by 3 bases and J by 6 bases, leaving 11 bases between them. The germline V gene encodes CDR1 KGHSH and CDR2 LQKENI. The CDR3 covers 14 residues.

This rearrangement joins TRBV4-2 to TRBJ2-1; 9 nucleotides match TRBD2. Germline lookup yields CDR1 LGHNA and CDR2 YNFKEQ. CDR3 length: 16 amino acids. Trimming removed 1 base from V and 9 bases from J; junction bases left unmatched: 10. In DNA, the CDR3 is TGTGCCAGCAGCCAAGTCGCGGTAGCGGGGGTTAGTGAGCAGTTCTTC. Translated: CASSQVAVAGVSEQFF.

V and J are TRBV10-1 and TRBJ2-5; 7 nucleotides line up with TRBD1. CDR1 is WNHNN and CDR2 is SYGVQD in the germline V gene (reference sequence). This CDR3 is built from 15 residues. J gave up 3 bases and V 2 bases, and 6 bases lay outside the gene matches. CDR3 nucleotide sequence: TGCGCCAGCAGTGAGAGCGGCAGGGGGAAAGAGACCCAGTACTTC. Its translation: CASSESGRGKETQYF.

The chain couples TRBV4-1 to TRBJ1-6; weak D call: TRBD1 (6 bases). Trimming took 2 bases from V and 9 from J, leaving 14 bases between them. This CDR3 has 15 residues. The V gene's germline CDR1 is MGHRA and CDR2 YSYEKL. CDR3 in amino acids: CASSQTQGASSPLHF. CDR3 sequence (DNA): TGCGCCAGCAGCCAAACACAGGGTGCTTCTTCACCCCTCCACTTT.

The rearrangement links TRBV18 to TRBJ1-1; D unclear. Germline loops: CDR1 KGHSH, CDR2 LQKENI. This CDR3 comprises 13 residues. Trimming took off 3 bases at V and 1 base at J, with 6 bases between the two ends. The CDR3 loop reads CASSPGENTEAFF. The CDR3 DNA is TGTGCCAGCTCACCGGGAGAGAACACTGAAGCTTTCTTT.

The chain carries TRBV19 and TRBJ2-4; a weak D match, TRBD2 (7 bases). The CDR3 length is 17 residues. Germline CDR1 reads LNHDA; CDR2 reads SQIVND (reference sequence). Trimming removed 1 base from V and 3 bases from J, with 16 bases in between. In DNA form, the CDR3 reads TGTGCCAGTAGTATAGGTACAGGGAGGGGAGGCAAAAACATTCAGTACTTC. Amino acid sequence: CASSIGTGRGGKNIQYF. Full variable domain (remainder filled in from reference TRBV19 and TRBJ2-4): DGGITQSPKYLFRKEGQNVTLSCEQNLNHDAMYWYRQDPGQGLRLIYYSQIVNDFQKGDIAEGYSVSREKKESFPLTVTSAQKNPTAFYLCASSIGTGRGGKNIQYFGAGTRLSVL.

The chain employs TRBV6-4 and TRBJ1-1, with TRBD1 as a possible D gene (5 bases). Germline CDR1 MRHNA, CDR2 SNTAGT. Trimming left V 8 bases short and J 11 bases short, with 24 bases between. This CDR3 spans 14 amino acids. The CDR3 DNA follows: TGTGCCAGCGCCCAAGGACGGGGGACGGATGGCGCTTTCTTT. Its translation: CASAQGRGTDGAFF.

This rearrangement joins TRBV25-1 to TRBJ2-7, with D perhaps TRBD2 (6 bases). The CDR3 has 12 amino acids. Germline values: CDR1 MGHDK, CDR2 SYGVNS. V lost 6 bases and J lost 8, with 14 bases in between. The CDR3 coding sequence is TGTGCCAGCAGAGACTTCGGGGGTAAGCAGTACTTC. Encoded protein: CASRDFGGKQYF.

The chain employs TRBV7-8 and TRBJ1-5; 7 positions agree with TRBD1. Losses at the gene ends were 5 bases for V and 3 bases for J; bases not matched to a gene: 7. The CDR3 is 15 amino acids. The V gene's germline CDR1 is SGHVS and CDR2 FQNEAQ. CDR3 coding DNA: TGTGCCAGCAGCCGACAGGGTGGGAACAATCAGCCCCAGCATTTT. Translation gives CASSRQGGNNQPQHF.

This clone was detected only once. V and J are TRBV9 and TRBJ2-3; 11 positions agree with TRBD2. CDR1 is SGDLS and CDR2 is YYNGEE in the germline V gene. The CDR3 totals 17 residues. Unmatched junction bases numbered 5, after V lost 1 base and J lost 1 base. CDR3 sequence reads: CASSVLAGGQGTDTQYF. The CDR3 nucleotides are TGTGCCAGCAGCGTATTAGCGGGGGGGCAGGGCACAGATACGCAGTATTTT.

This sequence joins TRBV28 and TRBJ2-5; 7 bases are shared with TRBD2. V lost 4 bases to trimming and J lost 1 base; unmatched junction nucleotides: 9. Germline CDR1 reads MDHEN; CDR2 reads SYDVKM. This CDR3 has 16 residues. CDR3 sequence: CASSSHQAGTQETQYF. For the CDR3, the DNA is TGTGCCAGCAGTTCCCACCAAGCGGGGACCCAAGAGACCCAGTACTTC.

V is TRBV6-1 and J is TRBJ2-5, with TRBD1 matching over 9 bases. J lost 2 bases, V lost 4 bases, and 11 bases had no gene match. The CDR3 covers 17 residues. Germline V gives CDR1 MNHNS, CDR2 SASEGT. As DNA, the CDR3 is TGTGCCAGCAGTGTTGGGGCTCGGGGACAGGGACAAGAGACCCAGTACTTC. Residues: CASSVGARGQGQETQYF.

This chain links TRBV19 with TRBJ2-5, with TRBD2 identical over 14 bases. This CDR3 contains 18 residues. CDR1 and CDR2 (germline): LNHDA, SQIVND (reference sequence). V lost 5 bases and J lost 6; bases outside the gene matches: 14. The CDR3 sequence: CASSAAGTSGGGRKTQYF. In DNA, the CDR3 is TGTGCCAGTAGTGCAGCCGGGACTAGCGGGGGCGGAAGAAAGACCCAGTACTTC.

The chain is built from TRBV28 and TRBJ1-4; D perhaps matches TRBD1 (5 bases). The CDR3 has 20 amino acids. Germline V gives CDR1 MDHEN, CDR2 SYDVKM. Trimming stripped 5 bases from V and 0 bases from J, with 25 bases between. CDR3 residues: CASSDKNLRGRHATNEKLFF. CDR3 coding DNA: TGTGCCAGCAGTGATAAAAATCTGCGGGGCAGGCATGCAACTAATGAAAAACTGTTTTTT.